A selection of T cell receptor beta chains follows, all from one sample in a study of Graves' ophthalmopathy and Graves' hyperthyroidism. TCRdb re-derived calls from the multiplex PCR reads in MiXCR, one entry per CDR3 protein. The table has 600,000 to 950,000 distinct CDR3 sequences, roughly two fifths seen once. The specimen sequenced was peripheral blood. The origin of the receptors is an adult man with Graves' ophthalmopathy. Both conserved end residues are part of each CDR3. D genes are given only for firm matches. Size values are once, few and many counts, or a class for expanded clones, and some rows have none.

CASSLFGEAFF | TGTGCCAGCAGCTTGTTTGGTGAAGCTTTCTTT | many | TRBJ1-1 | TRBV7-9 | .
CASSGQVTGANVLTF | TGTGCCAGCAGTGGACAGGTCACCGGGGCCAACGTCCTGACTTTC | . | TRBJ2-6 | TRBV7-4 | TRBD1
CASSLLGTTTHSGANVLTF | TGTGCCAGCAGTTTATTAGGAACTACAACTCACTCTGGGGCCAACGTCCTGACTTTC | . | TRBJ2-6 | TRBV7-9 | .
CSSRGGWYTF | TGCAGCAGTAGGGGAGGGTGGTACACCTTC | . | TRBJ1-2 | TRBV29-1 | .
CASSSTSTGPNSGANVLTF | TGTGCCAGCAGTTCAACCTCGACAGGACCTAACTCTGGGGCCAACGTCCTGACTTTC | . | TRBJ2-6 | TRBV25-1 | .
CASADQGYEQYF | TGTGCCAGCGCCGACCAGGGGTACGAGCAGTACTTC | . | TRBJ2-7 | TRBV2 | .
CASSPTVGEAFF | TGTGCCAGCAGCCCCACAGTGGGCGAGGCTTTCTTT | many | TRBJ1-1 | TRBV7-2 | .
CASTRMASGSRETQYF | TGTGCCAGCACCCGTATGGCTAGCGGGAGTAGAGAGACCCAGTACTTC | . | TRBJ2-5 | TRBV5-6 | TRBD2
CATHDRLGGYTF | TGTGCCACCCACGACAGGTTAGGAGGCTACACCTTC | few | TRBJ1-2 | TRBV10-3 | .
CASSLVGVGGEAFF | TGTGCCAGCAGCTTAGTTGGGGTGGGTGGTGAAGCTTTCTTT | many | TRBJ1-1 | TRBV7-9 | .
CASSNGLNTEAFF | TGTGCCAGCAGTAACGGGCTAAACACTGAAGCTTTCTTT | few | TRBJ1-1 | TRBV6-1 | .
CASSPLTGDQNYGYTF | TGTGCCAGCAGCCCCCTAACAGGGGACCAAAACTATGGCTACACCTTC | few | TRBJ1-2 | TRBV10-3 | TRBD1
CASSEQGAQETQYF | TGTGCCAGCAGTGAACAGGGGGCCCAAGAGACCCAGTACTTC | few | TRBJ2-5 | TRBV12-3/TRBV12-4 | TRBD1
CASNFQRTGGYTF | TGTGCCAGCAACTTTCAGAGAACGGGTGGCTACACCTTC | many | TRBJ1-2 | TRBV19 | .
CASGLPRGGYTF | TGTGCTAGTGGTCTCCCGAGGGGCGGCTACACCTTC | . | TRBJ1-2 | TRBV12-5 | .
CASSPGQVNYEQYF | TGTGCCAGCAGCCCGGGACAGGTGAACTACGAGCAGTACTTC | . | TRBJ2-7 | TRBV7-2 | TRBD1
CASSQDWDQPQHF | TGTGCCAGCAGCCAAGATTGGGATCAGCCCCAGCATTTT | . | TRBJ1-5 | TRBV7-2 | .
CASSIVGSNYGYTF | TGTGCCAGTAGTATCGTTGGCAGCAACTATGGCTACACCTTC | many | TRBJ1-2 | TRBV19 | .
CSVEDPNEQYF | TGCAGCGTTGAAGATCCCAACGAGCAGTACTTC | many | TRBJ2-7 | TRBV29-1 | .
CASNGQRETQYF | TGCGCCAGCAATGGACAGAGAGAGACCCAGTACTTC | . | TRBJ2-5 | TRBV10-1 | .
CASSGTRGGPQHF | TGTGCCAGCAGCGGCACTCGAGGAGGGCCCCAGCATTTT | many | TRBJ1-5 | TRBV9 | .
CASTYGYGYTF | TGTGCCAGTACCTACGGCTATGGCTACACCTTC | . | TRBJ1-2 | TRBV19 | .
CSSNTGPNNSPLHF | TGCAGTAGCAATACAGGGCCCAATAATTCACCCCTCCACTTT | once | TRBJ1-6 | TRBV20-1 | .
CASSLLNGETQYF | TGTGCCAGCAGCTTGTTAAACGGGGAGACCCAGTACTTC | many | TRBJ2-5 | TRBV5-6 | .
CSVAGTSGGWSQYF | TGCAGCGTAGCGGGGACTAGCGGGGGGTGGTCCCAGTACTTC | few | TRBJ2-5 | TRBV29-1 | TRBD2
CATSSGLAGDEQYF | TGTGCCACCAGCAGCGGACTAGCTGGGGACGAGCAGTACTTC | . | TRBJ2-7 | TRBV15 | TRBD2
CASSYGLWTGYYEQYF | TGTGCCAGCAGTTACGGTCTCTGGACAGGGTATTACGAGCAGTACTTC | . | TRBJ2-7 | TRBV10-3 | TRBD1
CASSLATGTMSYTF | TGTGCCAGCAGCTTAGCGACAGGCACTATGAGCTACACCTTC | many | TRBJ1-2 | TRBV7-2 | .
CSARDRVDQETQYF | TGCAGTGCTAGGGACAGGGTCGATCAAGAGACCCAGTACTTC | many | TRBJ2-5 | TRBV20-1 | TRBD1
CRDRVSSYEQYF | TGCAGAGATCGGGTCAGCTCCTACGAGCAGTACTTC | . | TRBJ2-7 | TRBV29-1 | .
CASSSRAQDSPLHF | TGTGCCAGCAGTAGCCGGGCCCAAGATTCACCCCTCCACTTT | few | TRBJ1-6 | TRBV6-5 | .
CASSHRTDSYEQYF | TGTGCCAGCAGCCACCGGACGGACTCCTACGAGCAGTACTTC | . | TRBJ2-7 | TRBV7-9 | .
CASSEALPVDSTEAFF | TGTGCCAGCAGTGAAGCGCTTCCGGTAGATAGCACTGAAGCTTTCTTT | few | TRBJ1-1 | TRBV2 | .
CASSLGTGHVTGELFF | TGTGCCAGCAGCTTAGGAACGGGGCACGTCACCGGGGAGCTGTTTTTT | . | TRBJ2-2 | TRBV11-2 | .
CASSPAGQRSGNTIYF | TGTGCCAGCTCACCGGCGGGACAGCGGTCTGGAAACACCATATATTTT | few | TRBJ1-3 | TRBV10-3 | TRBD1
CASSYSGLKGYTF | TGTGCCAGCAGTTACTCTGGGCTCAAGGGCTACACCTTC | few | TRBJ1-2 | TRBV10-3 | .
CSVDLSQRESSYEQYF | TGCAGCGTTGATCTCTCGCAGCGAGAAAGCTCCTACGAGCAGTACTTC | many | TRBJ2-7 | TRBV29-1 | .
CASSYRLTYEQYF | TGTGCCAGCAGTTACCGACTTACCTACGAGCAGTACTTC | . | TRBJ2-7 | TRBV6-5 | .
CAISESTRGATEAFF | TGTGCCATCAGTGAGTCGACTCGGGGGGCCACTGAAGCTTTCTTT | many | TRBJ1-1 | TRBV10-3 | .
CASSARGYPGANVLTF | TGTGCCAGCAGTGCCAGGGGTTACCCTGGGGCCAACGTCCTGACTTTC | many | TRBJ2-6 | TRBV25-1 | .
CAGSLGSESQPQHF | TGTGCCGGCAGTTTAGGGAGTGAGTCTCAGCCCCAGCATTTT | . | TRBJ1-5 | TRBV27 | .
CASSGDLYQPQHF | TGTGCCAGTAGTGGGGACCTGTATCAGCCCCAGCATTTT | few | TRBJ1-5 | TRBV19 | .
CASVDVTQETQYF | TGTGCCAGCGTTGATGTAACGCAAGAGACCCAGTACTTC | . | TRBJ2-5 | TRBV25-1 | .
CASSHDRGQETQYF | TGTGCCAGCAGTCACGACAGGGGTCAAGAGACCCAGTACTTC | many | TRBJ2-5 | TRBV6-5 | TRBD1
CSVTGTTTSYGYTF | TGCAGCGTAACCGGGACAACAACCTCCTATGGCTACACCTTC | many | TRBJ1-2 | TRBV29-1 | .
CASSTLSGGEQYF | TGTGCCAGCAGTACCCTTAGCGGCGGCGAGCAGTACTTC | few | TRBJ2-7 | TRBV6-5 | .
CAISSVDRSYEQYF | TGTGCCATCAGTAGCGTTGACAGATCCTACGAGCAGTACTTC | . | TRBJ2-7 | TRBV10-3 | .
CASNRATGELFF | TGTGCCAGCAATCGGGCCACCGGGGAGCTGTTTTTT | . | TRBJ2-2 | TRBV25-1 | .
CSVMTSAGGELFF | TGCAGCGTTATGACTAGCGCAGGCGGGGAGCTGTTTTTT | . | TRBJ2-2 | TRBV29-1 | TRBD2
CATSRDLGFSGNTIYF | TGTGCCACCAGCAGAGATCTAGGGTTCTCCGGAAACACCATATATTTT | many | TRBJ1-3 | TRBV15 | .
CSATWGGRALETQYF | TGCAGTGCTACTTGGGGCGGGAGGGCCCTGGAGACCCAGTACTTC | . | TRBJ2-5 | TRBV20-1 | TRBD2
CAISATGASRTQYF | TGTGCCATCAGTGCAACGGGGGCTTCGCGGACCCAGTACTTC | . | TRBJ2-5 | TRBV10-3 | .
CASSSDPSYGYTF | TGTGCCAGCAGTTCCGACCCGAGCTATGGCTACACCTTC | few | TRBJ1-2 | TRBV6-5 | .
CASGDPLETQYF | TGTGCCAGCGGCGATCCACTGGAGACCCAGTACTTC | few | TRBJ2-5 | TRBV6-2/TRBV6-3 | .
CASSRSTDTQYF | TGTGCCAGCAGCCGCAGCACAGATACGCAGTATTTT | . | TRBJ2-3 | TRBV7-9 | .
CSVETPGGYTF | TGCAGCGTTGAAACTCCCGGTGGCTACACCTTC | . | TRBJ1-2 | TRBV29-1 | .
CASTRDRGFSYNSPLHF | TGTGCCAGCACCCGGGACAGGGGATTCTCCTATAATTCACCCCTCCACTTT | . | TRBJ1-6 | TRBV24-1 | TRBD1
CASSQDPPLTRDEAFF | TGTGCCAGCAGCCAAGATCCCCCCCTTACCAGGGATGAAGCTTTCTTT | . | TRBJ1-1 | TRBV12-3/TRBV12-4 | .